The subject of this entry is one T cell receptor beta chain. These data are taken from a study of shared clonotypes between healthy human individuals. On the study more broadly: The donors, a couple of women and three men, were aged 18 to 49.

Researchers ran the assay at a deep level. Sequencing used immunoSEQ multiplex PCR; TCRdb keeps in-frame clones, though not all of them. The sample carries about 520,000 clones, about 85% recorded once. Donors were healthy HIV-negative adults without recently reported acute infections or vaccinations. Caucasian adults living in Nashville, Tennessee, provided all samples. Germline V lookup: CDR1 SGHRS, CDR2 YFSETQ. The CDR3 is 14 residues long. V lost 2 bases and J lost 6, with 13 bases in between. The sequence came from a woman between 40 and 50 years old in good health. Some clones in this sample may be carry-over from other donors' samples. This chain connects TRBV5-1 to TRBJ2-3; D not certain. Sequencing input: PBMCs. In DNA form, the CDR3 reads TGCGCCAGCAGCTTTTTTAATGCCCGCGATACGCAGTATTTT. Its translation: CASSFFNARDTQYF. The whole variable domain, filled in from reference TRBV5-1 and TRBJ2-3, reads KAGVTQTPRYLIKTRGQQVTLSCSPISGHRSVSWYQQTPGQGLQFLFEYFSETQRNKGNFPGRFSGRQFSNSRSEMNVSTLELGDSALYLCASSFFNARDTQYFGPGTRLTVL.